This TCR beta chain emerged from a study of control samples from healthy donors and cancer patients. This CDR3 has 14 residues. J lost 4 bases, V lost 3 bases, and 4 bases had no gene match. Germline V gene sequence: CDR1 SGHRS, CDR2 YFSETQ. Profiling relied on immunoSEQ multiplex PCR, and the TCRdb table lists in-frame clones only, not all of them. The sample has under 80,000 clones, around 95% seen once. The sequencing input was blood. The chain has TRBV5-1 and TRBJ2-3; TRBD2 agrees at 8 bases. The sequence was collected from a woman aged 40 to 50 in good health. This CDR3 reads CASSWSGSPDTQYF. The CDR3 region has the DNA TGCGCCAGCAGCTGGAGCGGGAGCCCAGATACGCAGTATTTT.